Presented here are 16 T cell receptor beta chains from one specimen sequenced in a study of blood T cell repertoires in COVID-19. Assay: immunoSEQ multiplex PCR; the TCRdb copy retains only in-frame clones and omits some. Of 190,000 or so clones listed, 94% are singletons. Sequenced material: peripheral blood. The receptors were gathered from a man aged 25-40 years with COVID-19, enrolled during active disease.

The V call is TRBV2, the J call TRBJ1-5, with TRBD1 as a possible D gene (6 bases). V was cut by 1 base and J by 7 bases, with 11 bases left in between. The CDR3 totals 14 residues. The V gene's germline CDR1 is SNHLY and CDR2 FYNNEI. This chain's CDR3 is CASSEGQQGQPQHF. As DNA, the CDR3 is TGTGCCAGCAGTGAAGGACAGCAGGGGCAGCCCCAGCATTTT.

The chain couples TRBV5-1 to TRBJ2-2; D might be TRBD2 (6 bases). Germline lookup yields CDR1 SGHRS and CDR2 YFSETQ. The CDR3 sequence is 15 residues long. The V gene lost 0 bases and the J gene lost 0 bases, with 6 bases spanning the gap. This CDR3 reads CASSLGTTNTGELFF. The CDR3 DNA reads as TGCGCCAGCAGCTTGGGGACTACGAACACCGGGGAGCTGTTTTTT.

The genes are TRBV5-1 and TRBJ1-2; TRBD1 matches 7 bases. The trim removed 2 bases at V and 8 bases at J, leaving 15 bases unmatched. CDR1 SGHRS and CDR2 YFSETQ come from the germline V gene. This CDR3 region has 16 residues. DNA for the CDR3: TGCGCCAGCAGCTTTGGGGGGACAGACAGTTTAGAAGGCTACACCTTC. This encodes CASSFGGTDSLEGYTF.

The chain has TRBV5-1 and TRBJ1-4; a possible D gene is TRBD1 (6 bases). Deletions cut 4 bases from V and 2 bases from J, with 12 bases between. The CDR3 totals 15 residues. CDR1 SGHRS and CDR2 YFSETQ come from the germline V gene. The CDR3 DNA follows: TGCGCCAGCAGCAATACAGGGTCCACTAATGAAAAACTGTTTTTT. Protein: CASSNTGSTNEKLFF.

The rearrangement joins TRBV4-1 to TRBJ1-5; perhaps TRBD1 as D (6 bases). Germline-derived CDR1 and CDR2 are MGHRA and YSYEKL. The CDR3 loop spans 17 amino acids. Trimming removed 0 bases from V and 3 bases from J, with 15 bases in between. In nucleotides, the CDR3 is TGCGCCAGCAGCCAAGATCTGGGGGCAGAGCCCAATCAGCCCCAGCATTTT. It is translated as CASSQDLGAEPNQPQHF.

The rearrangement uses TRBV2 and TRBJ2-7; 10 bases agree with TRBD1. Germline CDR1 is SNHLY and CDR2 is FYNNEI. V shed 8 bases and J 5 bases; nucleotides not matched to a gene: 12. This CDR3 has 15 amino acids. This CDR3 is CASLEGGQGIHEQYF. The CDR3 nucleotides are TGTGCCAGCCTCGAAGGGGGACAGGGGATCCACGAGCAGTACTTC. The full variable domain, in which reference TRBV2 and TRBJ2-7 provide the parts outside the CDR3, is EPEVTQTPSHQVTQMGQEVILRCVPISNHLYFYWYRQILGQKVEFLVSFYNNEISEKSEIFDDQFSVERPDGSNFTLKIRSTKLEDSAMYFCASLEGGQGIHEQYFGPGTRLTVT.

This sequence joins TRBV11-1 and TRBJ1-2; D perhaps matches TRBD1 (6 bases). This CDR3 is built from 15 residues. Trimming cost V 5 bases and J 3 bases, with 16 bases left between them. Germline CDR1 and CDR2: SGHAT and FQDESV (reference sequence). The CDR3, as DNA: TGTGCCAGCAGCCGAAGCACAGGGAAGGACTATGGCTACACCTTC. It encodes CASSRSTGKDYGYTF. Full variable domain (rest looked up from reference TRBV11-1 and TRBJ1-2): EAEVAQSPRYKITEKSQAVAFWCDPISGHATLYWYRQILGQGPELLVQFQDESVVDDSQLPKDRFSAERLKGVDSTLKIQPAELGDSAMYLCASSRSTGKDYGYTFGSGTRLTVV.

Written as DNA, the CDR3 is TGTGCCAGCAGCCTGGTTAGCTCTGGAAACACCATATATTTT. Translated, it gives CASSLVSSGNTIYF. The chain is built from TRBV3-1 (or the pseudogene TRBV3-2) and TRBJ1-3; D call uncertain. The V end lost 4 bases, the J end lost 0 bases, and 7 bases lay between the germline ends. CDR1 is LGHDT, CDR2 YNNKEL, per germline (reference sequence). The CDR3 sequence is 14 residues long.

This chain joins TRBV6-2 or TRBV6-3 and TRBJ1-1, with 10 bases that match TRBD1. CDR1 is MNHEY, CDR2 SVGEGT, per germline. CDR3 length equals 16 residues. V lost 6 bases to trimming and J lost 6 bases; unmatched junction nucleotides: 13. This CDR3 reads CASSTSTGGMSAEAFF. In DNA, the CDR3 is TGTGCCAGCAGCACCTCGACAGGGGGCATGAGTGCTGAAGCTTTCTTT.

The chain combines TRBV6-5 with TRBJ1-4; 7 bases map to TRBD1. The CDR3 length is 16 residues. Germline CDR1 and CDR2: MNHEY and SVGAGI. The V segment lost 2 bases and the J segment 6 bases; nucleotides outside the gene matches: 9. The CDR3, as DNA: TGTGCCAGCAGTTACCTGGTTGGGGACAGAGATGAAAAACTGTTTTTT. Its translation: CASSYLVGDRDEKLFF.

This chain joins TRBV11-2 and TRBJ1-6; D is perhaps TRBD1 (6 bases). V was cut by 5 bases and J by 10 bases, with 24 bases left in between. The germline V gene encodes CDR1 SGHAT and CDR2 FQNNGV. The CDR3 totals 17 residues. Here the CDR3 reads CASSPRGGVGGQSPLHF. The CDR3 region has the DNA TGTGCCAGCAGCCCCCGAGGGGGAGTAGGGGGTCAATCACCCCTCCACTTT.

The rearrangement links TRBV9 to TRBJ2-3; TRBD2 aligns across 10 bases. The germline V gene has CDR1 SGDLS and CDR2 YYNGEE. The CDR3 loop spans 14 amino acids. With 4 bases clipped from V and 4 bases from J, the junction kept 3 bases outside the gene matches. CDR3 loop: CASSTSGAADTQYF. CDR3 coding DNA: TGTGCCAGCAGCACTAGCGGGGCCGCAGATACGCAGTATTTT.

The chain employs TRBV27 and TRBJ1-2; a weak D match, TRBD1 (6 bases). The CDR3 covers 14 residues. CDR1 is MNHEY and CDR2 is SMNVEV in the germline V gene (reference sequence). V was cut by 3 bases and J by 8 bases, with 16 bases left in between. CDR3 protein: CASSFPEQGRGYTF. The CDR3 DNA follows: TGTGCCAGCAGTTTCCCCGAACAGGGTAGAGGCTACACCTTC.

The rearrangement uses TRBV6-1 and TRBJ1-6, with no clear D. This CDR3 comprises 18 residues. CDR1 is MNHNS, CDR2 SASEGT, per germline. The V end was cut by 1 base, the J end by 0 bases, with 13 bases between. The chain's CDR3 is CASSEERTDFSYNSPLHF. CDR3 in DNA: TGTGCCAGCAGTGAAGAAAGGACGGACTTCTCCTATAATTCACCCCTCCACTTT.

V and J are TRBV9 and TRBJ1-6, with a tentative D call TRBD1 (6 bases). Germline V lookup: CDR1 SGDLS, CDR2 YYNGEE. Between the trimmed V and J ends, which lost 3 bases and 7 bases, there was a span of 14 bases. CDR3 length: 15 amino acids. CDR3 sequence: CASSAQGLTNSPLHF. CDR3 sequence (DNA): TGTGCCAGCAGCGCTCAGGGGCTGACGAATTCACCCCTCCACTTT.

V and J are TRBV6-5 and TRBJ1-4; perhaps TRBD1 as D (5 bases). Trimming stripped 0 bases from V and 8 bases from J, with 13 bases between. The CDR3 runs 15 residues. Germline V CDR1 and CDR2: MNHEY, SVGAGI. The CDR3 loop is CASSYSGGDGEKLFF. Here the CDR3 DNA reads TGTGCCAGCAGTTACTCCGGGGGGGATGGAGAAAAACTGTTTTTT.